These 14 T cell receptor beta chains originate from one sample sequenced in a study of blood T cell repertoires in COVID-19. Sequencing used immunoSEQ multiplex PCR; TCRdb keeps in-frame clones, though not all of them. This table has around 70,000 clones, around 80% appearing once. Material: peripheral blood. The receptor set was obtained from a man in his fifties or sixties with active or convalescent COVID-19.

The chain combines TRBV11-3 with TRBJ2-3, with 9 nucleotides matching TRBD2. The CDR3 length is 14 residues. Germline V CDR1 and CDR2: SGHNT, YENEEA. The junction had 3 bases not matched to a gene; V was cut back by 1 base and J by 7 bases. CDR3 sequence reads: CASSLGGGDHTQYF. CDR3 coding DNA: TGTGCCAGCAGCTTAGGCGGGGGGGACCATACGCAGTATTTT.

The chain combines TRBV7-6 with TRBJ2-3; tentatively, D is TRBD1 (7 bases). V lost 1 base and J 7 bases, leaving 15 bases between the germline ends. The CDR3 covers 15 residues. The germline V gene has CDR1 SGHVS and CDR2 FNYEAQ. Written as DNA, the CDR3 is TGTGCCAGCAGCTTAGGCCATTCAGGGGGGAATACGCAGTATTTT. Residues: CASSLGHSGGNTQYF.

The chain couples TRBV5-1 to TRBJ2-1; 16 bases are a match to TRBD2. The germline gives CDR1 SGHRS, CDR2 YFSETQ. The V and J ends lost 4 bases and 2 bases, in that order; junction bases with no gene match: 3. The CDR3 totals 17 residues. The CDR3 region has the DNA TGCGCCAGCAGCCGGGGACTAGCGGGGGGGACCTACAATGAGCAGTTCTTC. Protein product: CASSRGLAGGTYNEQFF.

The V and J genes are TRBV28 and TRBJ1-5; D may be TRBD1 (6 bases). V lost 5 bases, J lost 5 bases, and 16 bases lay in between. Germline V CDR1 and CDR2: MDHEN, SYDVKM. The CDR3 length is 15 residues. The CDR3 nucleotides read TGTGCCAGCAGTCGGACAGCCTTTGCGTATCAGCCCCAGCATTTT. Protein sequence: CASSRTAFAYQPQHF. Full variable domain (rest looked up from reference TRBV28 and TRBJ1-5): DVKVTQSSRYLVKRTGEKVFLECVQDMDHENMFWYRQDPGLGLRLIYFSYDVKMKEKGDIPEGYSVSREKKERFSLILESASTNQTSMYLCASSRTAFAYQPQHFGDGTRLSIL.

This chain uses TRBV20-1 with TRBJ2-7; 9 bases line up with TRBD2. CDR3 size: 13 residues. The ends lost 3 bases at V and 3 bases at J; junction bases unmatched: 3. CDR1 and CDR2 from the germline V gene are DFQATT and SNEGSKA (reference sequence). The CDR3 nucleotides read TGCAGTGCTAGTGGTAGCGGGGGCTACGAGCAGTACTTC. This translates into CSASGSGGYEQYF.

This clone came up once. This chain uses TRBV9 with TRBJ1-1, with D unclear. Trimming stripped 4 bases from V and 4 bases from J, with 17 bases between. Germline CDR1 is SGDLS and CDR2 is YYNGEE. The CDR3 length is 15 residues. CDR3 in amino acids: CASSSFDRYSTEAFF. In DNA, the CDR3 is TGTGCCAGCAGCTCCTTTGATAGATATTCCACTGAAGCTTTCTTT.

The rearrangement links TRBV11-3 to TRBJ2-2; TRBD1 matches at 7 bases. Germline V gene sequence: CDR1 SGHNT, CDR2 YENEEA. This CDR3 comprises 15 residues. V lost 5 bases and J lost 6; bases outside the gene matches: 9. The CDR3 DNA follows: TGTGCCAGCAGCCCAACAGGGGTAGTAGCCGGGGAGCTGTTTTTT. This translates into CASSPTGVVAGELFF.

This clone was seen a few times. V gene TRBV5-6 combines with J gene TRBJ1-2; D is possibly TRBD1 (5 bases). Germline assignment: CDR1 SGHDT and CDR2 YYEEEE. The CDR3 has 14 residues. Trimming took off 1 base at V and 7 bases at J, with 14 bases between the two ends. DNA for the CDR3: TGTGCCAGCAGCTTGAGCCAGGGCATCCGTGGCTACACCTTC. Protein product: CASSLSQGIRGYTF.

This rearrangement joins TRBV7-2 to TRBJ2-1; 7 bases line up with TRBD2. CDR1 SGHTA and CDR2 FQGNSA come from the germline V gene. Trimming at V came to 5 bases and at J to 9 bases, leaving 7 bases not matched to a gene. The CDR3 has 13 residues. As DNA, the CDR3 is TGTGCCAGCAGCACACGTCCTAGCGGTGAGCAGTTCTTC. Translating it yields CASSTRPSGEQFF.

This chain uses TRBV5-4 with TRBJ2-2; D may be TRBD2 (5 bases). V was pared by 2 bases and J by 4 bases, with 15 bases between. Germline CDR1 and CDR2: SGHNT and YYREEE (reference sequence). The CDR3 contains 16 residues. The CDR3 DNA sequence: TGTGCCAGCAGCTTCCTAATTCGCCGGGGCACCGGGGAGCTGTTTTTT. Its translation is CASSFLIRRGTGELFF.

The rearrangement uses TRBV10-1 and TRBJ1-1; D unclear. Trimming stripped 6 bases from V and 6 bases from J, with 17 bases between. The CDR3 runs to 14 residues. CDR1 and CDR2 (germline): WNHNN, SYGVQD (reference sequence). For the CDR3, the DNA is TGCGCCAGCAGCGGAGGGTGGGCAGGATCTGAAGCTTTCTTT. Residues: CASSGGWAGSEAFF.

This chain links TRBV5-6 with TRBJ1-5, with a weak D call TRBD1 (5 bases). Germline V gene sequence: CDR1 SGHDT, CDR2 YYEEEE. Trimming stripped 4 bases from V and 0 bases from J, with 23 bases between. This CDR3 has 19 amino acids. The CDR3: CASSAQGMEGMNSNQPQHF. CDR3 DNA sequence: TGTGCCAGCAGCGCCCAGGGTATGGAGGGGATGAATAGCAATCAGCCCCAGCATTTT.

The J gene is TRBJ2-7, the V gene TRBV15; possibly TRBD1 for D (6 bases). The CDR3 is made up of 14 amino acids. CDR1 and CDR2 from the germline V gene are LNHNV and YYDKDF (reference sequence). V lost 4 bases, J lost 3 bases, and 13 bases lay in between. The CDR3 reads CATSTLDSYYEQYF. In DNA form, the CDR3 reads TGTGCCACCAGCACGCTGGACAGTTACTACGAGCAGTACTTC. Complete variable domain (other parts from reference TRBV15 and TRBJ2-7): DAMVIQNPRYQVTQFGKPVTLSCSQTLNHNVMYWYQQKSSQAPKLLFHYYDKDFNNEADTPDNFQSRRPNTSFCFLDIRSPGLGDTAMYLCATSTLDSYYEQYFGPGTRLTVT.

V usage is TRBV18 and J usage is TRBJ1-1, with TRBD1 matching 7 bases. J was trimmed by 1 base and V by 1 base; bases with no gene match: 3. Germline V gene sequence: CDR1 KGHSH, CDR2 LQKENI. The CDR3 runs to 15 residues. The chain's CDR3 is CASSPQGQTNTEAFF. The CDR3 DNA reads as TGTGCCAGCTCACCACAGGGACAGACGAACACTGAAGCTTTCTTT.